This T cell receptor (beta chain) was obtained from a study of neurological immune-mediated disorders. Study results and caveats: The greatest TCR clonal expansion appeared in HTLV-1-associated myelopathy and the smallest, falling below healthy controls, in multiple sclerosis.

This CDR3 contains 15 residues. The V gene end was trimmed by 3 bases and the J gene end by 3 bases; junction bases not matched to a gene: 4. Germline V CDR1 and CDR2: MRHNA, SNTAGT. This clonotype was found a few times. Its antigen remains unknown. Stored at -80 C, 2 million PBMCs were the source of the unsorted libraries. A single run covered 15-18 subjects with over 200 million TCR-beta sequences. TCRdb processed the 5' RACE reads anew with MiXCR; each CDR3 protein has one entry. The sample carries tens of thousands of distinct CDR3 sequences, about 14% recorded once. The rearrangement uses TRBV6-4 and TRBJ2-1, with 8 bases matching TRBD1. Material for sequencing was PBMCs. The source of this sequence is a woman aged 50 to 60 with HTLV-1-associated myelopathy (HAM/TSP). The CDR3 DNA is TGTGCCAGCAGTGAAAGAGGACAGGGCTACAATGAGCAGTTCTTC. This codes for CASSERGQGYNEQFF.